One and the same sample provided the 22 T cell receptor beta chains below, sequenced in a study of blood T cells in healthy people across ages. Sample-barcoded 5' priming and a J-beta primer mix drove a second PCR of about 7 to 11 cycles. MiXCR was run by TCRdb on the 5' RACE reads, yielding one entry per CDR3 protein. The profile shows more than 1 million distinct CDR3 sequences, 45% of them singletons. The sample consisted of blood. These receptors were collected from a woman aged 55-69 years in good health.

This clonotype showed up just a few times. This rearrangement joins TRBV20-1 to TRBJ2-5; either TRBD1 or TRBD2 may supply D (5 bases each). Germline V gives CDR1 DFQATT, CDR2 SNEGSKA (reference sequence). The CDR3 is 15 residues long. V dropped 3 bases and J dropped 0 bases, with 14 bases sitting between them. The CDR3 is CSASSVGDHQETQYF. The DNA of the CDR3 is TGCAGTGCTAGTAGCGTTGGGGACCACCAAGAGACCCAGTACTTC.

CDR3 sequence reads: CSARDREDVWNEQYF. CDR3 DNA: TGCAGTGCTAGAGATCGAGAGGATGTGTGGAATGAGCAGTACTTC. This sequence joins TRBV20-1 and TRBJ2-5; no clear D gene. This CDR3 is 15 amino acids long. Germline V gives CDR1 DFQATT, CDR2 SNEGSKA (reference sequence). With 0 bases removed from V and 11 bases from J, the gap between germline ends came to 22 bases.

A single count supports this clonotype. Compared with germline, one end of the junction differs, possibly owing to a read error. V is TRBV12-3 or TRBV12-4 and J is TRBJ2-1; D is ambiguous. The CDR3 extends over 15 amino acids. The CDR3 reads CACRSSQSSHNEQFF. DNA for the CDR3: TGTGCCTGCAGGTCCAGTCAGAGCTCCCACAATGAGCAGTTCTTC.

This chain joins TRBV7-3 and TRBJ2-1; tentative D call: TRBD2 (6 bases). From germline, CDR1 is SGHTA and CDR2 FQGTGA. CDR3 length: 19 amino acids. V gave up 5 bases and J gave up 4 bases, with 27 bases separating them. CDR3 DNA sequence: TGTGCCAGCAGCCACGGAGGAGGGTCCCTAGAGATTAATTACAATGAGCAGTTCTTC. Protein: CASSHGGGSLEINYNEQFF.

The CDR3 region is CASSYVRDTQYF. CDR3 nucleotide sequence: TGTGCCAGCAGTTACGTACGGGATACGCAGTATTTT. This chain connects TRBV6-2 or TRBV6-3 to TRBJ2-3; D uncertain. The V end lost 2 bases, the J end lost 6 bases, and 6 bases lay between the germline ends. The length of the CDR3 is 12 residues. The germline V gene has CDR1 MNHEY and CDR2 SVGEGT.

This clonotype turned up a few times. The chain links TRBV6-5 to TRBJ2-7, with TRBD1 matching over 9 bases. CDR3 length: 14 residues. CDR1 and CDR2 from the germline V gene are MNHEY and SVGAGI. J gave up 2 bases and V 6 bases, and 5 bases lay outside the gene matches. DNA of the CDR3: TGTGCCAGCAGGCCGGGACAGGGTACCTACGAGCAGTACTTC. It yields the protein CASRPGQGTYEQYF.

This clonotype turned up a few times. The V and J genes are TRBV7-9 and TRBJ1-4, with D possibly TRBD1 on 6 matching bases. CDR3 size: 14 residues. Germline V gives CDR1 SEHNR, CDR2 FQNEAQ (reference sequence). Trimming removed 5 bases from V and 6 bases from J, with 13 bases in between. The CDR3 bases are TGTGCCAGCAGCCAAGGGGGGTTGGATGAAAAACTGTTTTTT. As protein: CASSQGGLDEKLFF. Looking up the rest from reference TRBV7-9 and TRBJ1-4 gives the full variable domain: DTGVSQNPRHKITKRGQNVTFRCDPISEHNRLYWYRQTLGQGPEFLTYFQNEAQLEKSRLLSDRFSAERPKGSFSTLEIQRTEQGDSAMYLCASSQGGLDEKLFFGSGTQLSVL.

This chain connects TRBV14 to TRBJ2-5; 8 bases align to TRBD2. The junction had 21 bases not matched to a gene; V was cut back by 4 bases and J by 11 bases. CDR1 and CDR2 from the germline V gene are SGHDN and FVKESK. This CDR3 is 17 amino acids long. DNA of the CDR3: TGTGCCAGCAGCCGAGATGCCGGGAGGGGACCGATTGATGAGCAGTACTTC. Translation: CASSRDAGRGPIDEQYF.

The CDR3 region has the DNA TGTGCCAGCACCTCATTAGGACGGAACACCGGGGAGCTGTTTTTT. Its translation is CASTSLGRNTGELFF. The chain employs TRBV2 and TRBJ2-2; no clear D gene. From germline, CDR1 is SNHLY and CDR2 FYNNEI. This CDR3 has 15 amino acids. The V gene lost 7 bases and the J gene lost 1 base, with 13 bases spanning the gap.

The rearrangement joins TRBV20-1 to TRBJ2-7, with a tentative D call TRBD2 (5 bases). The ends were cut back, 0 bases at V and 1 base at J, with 10 bases in the middle. This CDR3 has 14 amino acids. Germline V gene lookup returns CDR1 DFQATT and CDR2 SNEGSKA (reference sequence). The CDR3 DNA follows: TGCAGTGCTAGAGAACCGGGAATTTCCTACGAGCAGTACTTC. This encodes CSAREPGISYEQYF.

V is TRBV5-5 and J is TRBJ2-3; 11 bases agree with TRBD1. The V and J ends lost 3 bases and 4 bases, in that order; junction bases with no gene match: 7. The CDR3 is made up of 16 amino acids. CDR1 is SGHKS, CDR2 YYEKEE, per germline (reference sequence). The CDR3 reads CASSSLDRGLADTQYF. CDR3 DNA: TGTGCCAGCAGCTCCCTGGACAGGGGGCTGGCAGATACGCAGTATTTT.

The chain joins TRBV4-2 to TRBJ2-1; no clear D. CDR1 and CDR2 from the germline V gene are LGHNA and YNFKEQ. Trimming shortened V by 4 bases and J by 5 bases, and 15 bases separated the two germline ends. The CDR3 covers 15 residues. This CDR3 reads CASSPRVPQDNEQFF. CDR3 nucleotide sequence: TGTGCCAGCAGCCCAAGGGTCCCCCAAGACAATGAGCAGTTCTTC.

In regard to this clonotype: This sequence may be a read error, since a much larger clone differs from it by one base. The rearrangement links TRBV28 to TRBJ2-7; 9 positions agree with TRBD2. V dropped 7 bases and J dropped 5; count of bases not matched to a gene: 6. The CDR3 length is 13 residues. CDR1 MDHEN and CDR2 SYDVKM come from the germline V gene. The DNA for the CDR3 is TGTGCCAGCAAGCGGGAGGCACCCGACGAGCAGTACTTC. Translated: CASKREAPDEQYF.

The chain has TRBV9 and TRBJ2-7, with a tentative D call TRBD1 (5 bases). The CDR3 totals 16 residues. Trimming shortened V by 0 bases and J by 0 bases, and 13 bases separated the two germline ends. The V gene's germline CDR1 is SGDLS and CDR2 YYNGEE. The CDR3 DNA reads TGTGCCAGCAGCGTAGTAGCAGGGCCAACCTCCTACGAGCAGTACTTC. Translated: CASSVVAGPTSYEQYF.

In its sample, this clonotype was seen once. This may arise from a read error, as a much more abundant clone is one base away. The V call is TRBV11-2, the J call TRBJ2-5, with 8 bases lining up with TRBD2. Germline values: CDR1 SGHAT, CDR2 FQNNGV. V lost 1 base and J lost 11; bases outside the gene matches: 15. The CDR3 is 16 residues long. Written as DNA, the CDR3 is TGTGCCAGCAGCTTAGTTTCTGGCGGGAGGTACAATGAGCAGTACTTC. This codes for CASSLVSGGRYNEQYF.

This clonotype was observed a handful of times. J is TRBJ2-5 and V is TRBV29-1; 8 bases map to TRBD1. V was clipped by 4 bases and J by 5 bases; unmatched bases: 9. This CDR3 region has 14 residues. Per the germline V gene, CDR1 is SQVTM and CDR2 is ANQGSEA. CDR3 DNA sequence: TGCAGCGTTGGTTGGACAGGGCGAGGGGAGACCCAGTACTTC. Its translation: CSVGWTGRGETQYF.

The chain joins TRBV11-3 to TRBJ2-5; 7 nucleotides match TRBD1. V dropped 5 bases and J dropped 2; count of bases not matched to a gene: 5. The CDR3 runs 14 residues. Germline CDR1 reads SGHNT; CDR2 reads YENEEA. Here the CDR3 reads CASSQGQRQETQYF. CDR3 coding DNA: TGTGCCAGCAGCCAGGGACAGCGACAAGAGACCCAGTACTTC.

This clonotype came up many times. The gene calls are TRBV20-1 and TRBJ2-6, with D unclear. With 4 bases removed from V and 0 bases from J, the gap between germline ends came to 13 bases. Germline CDR1 and CDR2: DFQATT and SNEGSKA (reference sequence). The CDR3 length is 16 residues. The CDR3 here is CSATHTAPSGANVLTF. The CDR3, as DNA: TGCAGTGCTACCCACACTGCCCCCTCTGGGGCCAACGTCCTGACTTTC.

V usage is TRBV20-1 and J usage is TRBJ2-4, with D possibly TRBD1 on 6 matching bases. The CDR3 length is 15 residues. Trimming cost V 4 bases and J 0 bases, with 13 bases left between them. Germline assignment: CDR1 DFQATT and CDR2 SNEGSKA (reference sequence). The CDR3 is CSATGQTLAKNIQYF. CDR3 nucleotides: TGCAGTGCTACTGGACAGACCTTAGCCAAAAACATTCAGTACTTC.

V and J are TRBV5-6 and TRBJ2-7; TRBD1 might be the D (6 bases). CDR1 SGHDT and CDR2 YYEEEE come from the germline V gene. CDR3 length equals 14 residues. V shed 0 bases and J shed 3 bases, with 10 bases lying between them. This chain's CDR3 is CASSLDDRNYEQYF. In DNA form, the CDR3 reads TGTGCCAGCAGCTTGGATGACAGGAACTACGAGCAGTACTTC.

This clonotype showed up just a few times. The rearrangement uses TRBV5-5 and TRBJ2-6; 8 nucleotides line up with TRBD1. V shed 0 bases and J 1 base; nucleotides not matched to a gene: 6. Germline CDR1 reads SGHKS; CDR2 reads YYEKEE (reference sequence). CDR3 length equals 18 residues. This CDR3 is CASSLGTGRPSGANVLTF. The CDR3 region has the DNA TGTGCCAGCAGCTTGGGGACAGGGCGCCCTTCTGGGGCCAACGTCCTGACTTTC.

The chain recombines TRBV29-1 with TRBJ2-6, with TRBD1 identical over 9 bases. The CDR3 runs to 16 residues. Unmatched junction bases numbered 4, after V lost 3 bases and J lost 1 base. Germline V gene lookup returns CDR1 SQVTM and CDR2 ANQGSEA. The CDR3 is CSVDTGQGSGANVLTF. In DNA form, the CDR3 reads TGCAGCGTTGACACAGGACAGGGGTCTGGGGCCAACGTCCTGACTTTC.